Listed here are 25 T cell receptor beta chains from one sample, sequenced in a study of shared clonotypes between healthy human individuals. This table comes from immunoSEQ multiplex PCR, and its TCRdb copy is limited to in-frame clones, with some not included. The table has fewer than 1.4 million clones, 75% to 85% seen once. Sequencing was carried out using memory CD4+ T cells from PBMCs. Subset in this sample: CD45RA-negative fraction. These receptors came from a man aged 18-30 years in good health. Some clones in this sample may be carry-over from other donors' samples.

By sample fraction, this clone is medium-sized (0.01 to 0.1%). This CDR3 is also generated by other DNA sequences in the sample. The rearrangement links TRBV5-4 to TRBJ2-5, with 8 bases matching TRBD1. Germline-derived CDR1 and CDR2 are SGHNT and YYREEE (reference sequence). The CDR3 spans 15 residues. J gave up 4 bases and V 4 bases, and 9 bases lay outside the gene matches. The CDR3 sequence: CASSPWTGNGETQYF. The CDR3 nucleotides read TGTGCCAGCAGCCCATGGACAGGGAACGGAGAGACCCAGTACTTC.

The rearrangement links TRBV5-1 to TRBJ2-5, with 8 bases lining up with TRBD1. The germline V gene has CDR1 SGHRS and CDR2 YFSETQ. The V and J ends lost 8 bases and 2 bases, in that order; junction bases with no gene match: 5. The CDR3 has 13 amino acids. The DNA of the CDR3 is TGCGCCAGTCACACAGGGGGACAAGAGACCCAGTACTTC. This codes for CASHTGGQETQYF.

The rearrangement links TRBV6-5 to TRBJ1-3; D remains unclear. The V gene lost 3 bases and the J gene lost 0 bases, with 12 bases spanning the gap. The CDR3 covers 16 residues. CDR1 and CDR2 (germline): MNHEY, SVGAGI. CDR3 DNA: TGTGCCAGCAGTTATTCCGGGCCACCCTCTGGAAACACCATATATTTT. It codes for CASSYSGPPSGNTIYF.

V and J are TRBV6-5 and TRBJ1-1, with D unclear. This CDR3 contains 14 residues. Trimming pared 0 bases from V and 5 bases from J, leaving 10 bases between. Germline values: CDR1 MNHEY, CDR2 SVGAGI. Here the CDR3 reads CASSYSVMGTEAFF. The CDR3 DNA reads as TGTGCCAGCAGTTACTCAGTTATGGGGACTGAAGCTTTCTTT.

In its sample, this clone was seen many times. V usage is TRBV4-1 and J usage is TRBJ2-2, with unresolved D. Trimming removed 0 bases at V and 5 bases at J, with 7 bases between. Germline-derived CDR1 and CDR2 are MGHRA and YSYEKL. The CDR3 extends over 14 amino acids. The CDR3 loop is CASSQDSETGELFF. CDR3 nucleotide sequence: TGCGCCAGCAGCCAAGATAGTGAGACCGGGGAGCTGTTTTTT.

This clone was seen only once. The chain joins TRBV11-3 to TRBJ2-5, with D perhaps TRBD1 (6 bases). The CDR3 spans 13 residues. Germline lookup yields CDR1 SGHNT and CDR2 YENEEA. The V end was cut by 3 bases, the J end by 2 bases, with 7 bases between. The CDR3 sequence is CASSFQGQETQYF. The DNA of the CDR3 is TGTGCCAGCAGCTTTCAGGGGCAAGAGACCCAGTACTTC.

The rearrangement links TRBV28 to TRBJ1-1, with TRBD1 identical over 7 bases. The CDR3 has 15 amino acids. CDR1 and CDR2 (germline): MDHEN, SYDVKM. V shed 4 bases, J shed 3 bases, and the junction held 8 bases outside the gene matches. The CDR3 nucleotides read TGTGCCAGCAGTTGGGGGGGACAGCTATACACTGAAGCTTTCTTT. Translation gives CASSWGGQLYTEAFF.

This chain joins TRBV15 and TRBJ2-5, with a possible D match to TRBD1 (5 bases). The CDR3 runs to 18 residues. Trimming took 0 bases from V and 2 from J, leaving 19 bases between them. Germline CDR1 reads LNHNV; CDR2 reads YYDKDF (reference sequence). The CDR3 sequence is CATSRDIVRRTSQETQYF. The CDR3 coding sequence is TGTGCCACCAGCAGAGATATAGTCCGTAGGACATCGCAAGAGACCCAGTACTTC. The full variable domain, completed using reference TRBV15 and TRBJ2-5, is DAMVIQNPRYQVTQFGKPVTLSCSQTLNHNVMYWYQQKSSQAPKLLFHYYDKDFNNEADTPDNFQSRRPNTSFCFLDIRSPGLGDTAMYLCATSRDIVRRTSQETQYFGPGTRLLVL.

Here the CDR3 DNA reads TGTGCCAGCAGTCCCGCAGGGGGCGTACGGGAGACCCAGTACTTC. This sequence encodes CASSPAGGVRETQYF. The V call is TRBV6-5, the J call TRBJ2-5; 8 bases match TRBD1. The CDR3 consists of 15 residues. After removal of 5 bases from V and 5 bases from J, the junction contained 10 bases not matched to a gene. In germline, CDR1 is MNHEY, CDR2 SVGAGI.

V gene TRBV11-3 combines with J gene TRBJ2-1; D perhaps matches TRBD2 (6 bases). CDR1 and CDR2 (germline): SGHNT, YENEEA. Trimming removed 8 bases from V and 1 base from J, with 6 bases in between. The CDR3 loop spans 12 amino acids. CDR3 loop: CASGRSYNEQFF. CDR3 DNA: TGTGCCAGCGGGAGGTCCTACAATGAGCAGTTCTTC.

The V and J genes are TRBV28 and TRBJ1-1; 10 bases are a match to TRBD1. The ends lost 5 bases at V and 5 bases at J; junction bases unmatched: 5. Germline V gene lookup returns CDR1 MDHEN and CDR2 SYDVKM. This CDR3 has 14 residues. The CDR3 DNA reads TGTGCCAGCAGTCCCGGGACAGGGGCTACTGAAGCTTTCTTT. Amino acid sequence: CASSPGTGATEAFF.

This CDR3 is CASSLSPGETQYF. The CDR3 region has the DNA TGTGCCAGCAGCTTAAGTCCGGGGGAGACCCAGTACTTC. The V gene is TRBV7-6, the J gene TRBJ2-5, with TRBD2 as a possible D gene (5 bases). The CDR3 covers 13 residues. V shed 2 bases and J shed 5 bases, with 9 bases lying between them. Germline V gene sequence: CDR1 SGHVS, CDR2 FNYEAQ.

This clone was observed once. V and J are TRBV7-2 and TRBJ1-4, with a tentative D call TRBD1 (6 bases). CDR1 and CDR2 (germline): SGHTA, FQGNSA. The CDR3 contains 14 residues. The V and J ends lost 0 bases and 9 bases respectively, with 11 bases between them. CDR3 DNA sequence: TGTGCCAGCAGCTTAGCCGGGGGCGGGAAAAAACTGTTTTTT. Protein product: CASSLAGGGKKLFF.

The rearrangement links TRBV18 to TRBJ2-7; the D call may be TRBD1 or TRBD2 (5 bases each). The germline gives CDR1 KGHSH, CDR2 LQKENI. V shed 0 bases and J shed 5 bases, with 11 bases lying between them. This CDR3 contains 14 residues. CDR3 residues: CASSPPGTVDEQYF. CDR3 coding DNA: TGTGCCAGCTCACCACCGGGGACCGTGGACGAGCAGTACTTC.

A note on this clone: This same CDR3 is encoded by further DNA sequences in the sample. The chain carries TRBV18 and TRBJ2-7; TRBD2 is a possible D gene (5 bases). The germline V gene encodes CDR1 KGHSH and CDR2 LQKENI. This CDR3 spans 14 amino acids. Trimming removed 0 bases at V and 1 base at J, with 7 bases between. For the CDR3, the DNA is TGTGCCAGCTCACCACCGTCGGGATCCTACGAGCAGTACTTC. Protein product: CASSPPSGSYEQYF.

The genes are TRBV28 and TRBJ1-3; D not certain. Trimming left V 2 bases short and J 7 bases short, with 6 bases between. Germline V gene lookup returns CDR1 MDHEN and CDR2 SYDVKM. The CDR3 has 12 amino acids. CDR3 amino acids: CASSLNRNTIYF. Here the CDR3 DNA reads TGTGCCAGCAGTTTAAATCGGAACACCATATATTTT.

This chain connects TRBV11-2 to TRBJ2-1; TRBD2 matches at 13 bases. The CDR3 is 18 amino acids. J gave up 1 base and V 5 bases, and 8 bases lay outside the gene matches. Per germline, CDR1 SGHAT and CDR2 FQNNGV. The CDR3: CASSRTSGSLGSYNEQFF. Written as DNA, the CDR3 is TGTGCCAGCAGCCGGACTAGCGGGAGTTTAGGGTCCTACAATGAGCAGTTCTTC.

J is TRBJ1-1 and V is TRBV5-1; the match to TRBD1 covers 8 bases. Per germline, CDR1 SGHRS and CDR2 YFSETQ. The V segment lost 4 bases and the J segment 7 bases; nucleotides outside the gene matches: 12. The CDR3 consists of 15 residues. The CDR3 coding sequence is TGCGCCAGCAGCAAGTACAGGGGGGCTATAAATGAAGCTTTCTTT. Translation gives CASSKYRGAINEAFF.

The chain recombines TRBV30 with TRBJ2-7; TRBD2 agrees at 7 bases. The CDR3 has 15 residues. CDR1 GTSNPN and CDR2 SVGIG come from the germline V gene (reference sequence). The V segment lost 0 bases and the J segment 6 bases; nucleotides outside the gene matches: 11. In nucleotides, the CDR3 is TGTGCCTGGAGTGTACCCGGGAGGCCGGTGTCCGAGCAGTACTTC. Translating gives CAWSVPGRPVSEQYF.

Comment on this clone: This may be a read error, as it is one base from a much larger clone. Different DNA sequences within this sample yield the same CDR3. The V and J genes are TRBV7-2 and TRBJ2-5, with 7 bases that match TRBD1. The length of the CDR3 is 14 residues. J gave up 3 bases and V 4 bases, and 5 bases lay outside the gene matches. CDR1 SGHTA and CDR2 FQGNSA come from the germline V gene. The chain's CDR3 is CASSSNRGKETQYF. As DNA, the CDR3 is TGTGCCAGCAGCTCGAACAGGGGTAAAGAGACCCAGTACTTC.

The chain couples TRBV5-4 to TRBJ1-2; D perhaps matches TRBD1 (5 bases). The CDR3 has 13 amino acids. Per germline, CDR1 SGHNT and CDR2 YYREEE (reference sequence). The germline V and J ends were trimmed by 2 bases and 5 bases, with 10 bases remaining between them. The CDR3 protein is CASSFDSLYGYTF. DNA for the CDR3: TGTGCCAGCAGCTTTGACAGCTTATATGGCTACACCTTC.

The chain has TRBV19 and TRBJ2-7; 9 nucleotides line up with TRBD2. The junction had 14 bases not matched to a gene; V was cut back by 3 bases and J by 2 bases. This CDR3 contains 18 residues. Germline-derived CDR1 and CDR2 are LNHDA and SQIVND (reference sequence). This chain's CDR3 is CASSIRWSASGNPYEQYF. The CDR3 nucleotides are TGTGCCAGTAGTATCCGGTGGTCGGCTAGCGGGAATCCCTACGAGCAGTACTTC.

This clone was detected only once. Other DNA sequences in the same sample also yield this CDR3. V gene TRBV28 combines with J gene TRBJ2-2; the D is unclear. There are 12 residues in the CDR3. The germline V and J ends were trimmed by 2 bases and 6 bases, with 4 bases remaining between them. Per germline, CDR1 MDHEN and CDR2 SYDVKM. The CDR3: CASSLRSGELFF. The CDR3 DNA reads TGTGCCAGCAGTTTACGGTCCGGGGAGCTGTTTTTT.

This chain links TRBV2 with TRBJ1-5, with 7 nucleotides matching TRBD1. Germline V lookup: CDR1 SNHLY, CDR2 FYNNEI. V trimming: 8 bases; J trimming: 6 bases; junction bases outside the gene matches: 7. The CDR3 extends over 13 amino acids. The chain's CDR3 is CASRRQGGQPQHF. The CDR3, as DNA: TGTGCCAGCCGCCGACAGGGCGGTCAGCCCCAGCATTTT.

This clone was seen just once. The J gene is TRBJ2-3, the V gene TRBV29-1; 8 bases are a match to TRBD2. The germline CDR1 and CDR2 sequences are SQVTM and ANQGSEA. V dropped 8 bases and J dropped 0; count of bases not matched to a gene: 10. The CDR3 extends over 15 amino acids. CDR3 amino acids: CSSSAASGSTDTQYF. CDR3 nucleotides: TGCAGCTCCTCGGCGGCTAGCGGGAGCACAGATACGCAGTATTTT.